A selection of T cell receptor beta chains follows, all from one sample in a study of cytomegalovirus exposure and HLA in healthy donors. Data came from immunoSEQ multiplex PCR; TCRdb stores just in-frame clones and leaves some out. The repertoire holds about 120,000 clones, with 50% to 75% as singletons. The sample taken for sequencing was PBMCs. The receptors were gathered from a middle-aged woman in good health and CMV-seropositive. The CDR3 runs from the conserved cysteine through the conserved F or W. Each record gives: D gene, clone size, J gene, V gene, CDR3 DNA, CDR3 protein. D genes are given only for firm matches. Some rows mark clone size as missing; the rest say once, few, many or name a class of expanded clone.

TRBD1,.,TRBJ2-7,TRBV10-3,TGTGCCATCCAAAGCAATCCGGGACAGGGGATTTCCTACGAGCAGTACTTC,CAIQSNPGQGISYEQYF
TRBD2,.,TRBJ2-5,TRBV2,TGTGCCAGCAGTGATAAACTAGCGGGAGCCGGGTTGGGGACCCAGTACTTC,CASSDKLAGAGLGTQYF
.,few,TRBJ2-7,TRBV27,TGTGCCAGCAGTTTATACGGGGGAGAGCAGTACTTC,CASSLYGGEQYF
.,few,TRBJ2-3,TRBV5-1,TGCGCCAGCAGCTCAGTTCCAGGGCAGACAGATACGCAGTATTTT,CASSSVPGQTDTQYF
TRBD2,.,TRBJ2-7,TRBV5-1,TGTGCCAGCAGTCGAGACTCCAGCGGGGGGGTTGAGCAGTACTTC,CASSRDSSGGVEQYF
.,few,TRBJ1-5,TRBV6-5,TGTGCCAGCAGTTACTGGGGGGGGGCCCAGCATTTT,CASSYWGGAQHF
.,.,TRBJ1-1,TRBV5-6,TGTGCCAGCAGCTTAATACAGAACACTGAAGCTTTCTTT,CASSLIQNTEAFF
TRBD1,.,TRBJ1-2,TRBV29-1,TGCAGCGTAACAGGGGGCGCGGGCTCCAACTATGGCTACACCTTC,CSVTGGAGSNYGYTF
TRBD1,once,TRBJ1-1,TRBV10-2,TGCGCCAGCAGGGTCCCGGGACAGGGATTGAACACTGAAGCTTTCTTT,CASRVPGQGLNTEAFF
.,.,TRBJ1-2,TRBV5-4,TGTGCCAGCAGCGGGGAGGGGTCTAACTATGGCTACCCCTTC,CASSGEGSNYGYPF
.,.,TRBJ2-7,TRBV11-2,TGTGCCAGCAGCTTAGGTCGCGTCTCCTACGAGCAGTACTTC,CASSLGRVSYEQYF
.,few,TRBJ2-3,TRBV10-3,TGTGCCATCAGTGGGCCAGACAGAACAGATACGCAGTATTTT,CAISGPDRTDTQYF
TRBD1,.,TRBJ2-2,TRBV10-3,TGTGCCATCAGTGAGTTGGGGACAGGAGCGAACACCGGGGAGCTGTTTTTT,CAISELGTGANTGELFF
TRBD1,few,TRBJ1-6,TRBV5-1,TGCGCCAGCAGCCCGGGACAGGGAGGGGATAATTCACCCCTCCACTTT,CASSPGQGGDNSPLHF
TRBD1,.,TRBJ2-1,TRBV7-8,TGTGCCAGCAGCTTAGACGAGGGACAGGGGGCCAGTGAGCAGTTCTTC,CASSLDEGQGASEQFF
TRBD1,.,TRBJ2-7,TRBV28,TGTGCCAGCAGTCCGACAGGGTACACCTACGAGCAGTACTTC,CASSPTGYTYEQYF
.,.,TRBJ2-5,TRBV4-1,TGCGCCAGCAGCCAAGATAAAGGCGGGGTGGGCGAGACCCAGTACTTC,CASSQDKGGVGETQYF
.,.,TRBJ1-1,TRBV10-2,TGCGCCAGCACCAGGACAAACACTGAAGCTTTCTTT,CASTRTNTEAFF
.,.,TRBJ2-7,TRBV6-5,TGTGCCAGCAGTTACTCGACACGGGGGATTGTCGACGAGCAGTACTTC,CASSYSTRGIVDEQYF
.,few,TRBJ2-7,TRBV27,TGTGCCAGCAGCCGAAGGGGATCTCCTAACCGGGAGCAGTACTTC,CASSRRGSPNREQYF
.,.,TRBJ1-1,TRBV11-2,TGTGCCAGCAGCTTAGACGGGAGGATGAACACTGAAGCTTTCTTT,CASSLDGRMNTEAFF